The 10 T cell receptor beta chains listed next were all sequenced from one sample in a study of OX40 agonist ivuxolimab in advanced cancers. The method was immunoSEQ multiplex PCR; TCRdb's version includes in-frame clones alone and lacks a portion of them. The profile shows 68,000 or so clones, 65% to 85% of them singletons. This material consisted of CD4+ or CD8+ T cells sorted from blood, taken in a trial of the OX40 agonist ivuxolimab. The receptors were sampled from an adult with an advanced solid tumor such as melanoma, head and neck, liver or kidney cancer.

This clone was recorded a few times. The rearrangement links TRBV25-1 to TRBJ1-3; maybe TRBD1 (5 bases). V was cut by 8 bases and J by 10 bases, with 21 bases left in between. The germline V gene has CDR1 MGHDK and CDR2 SYGVNS. The CDR3 has 14 residues. The CDR3 DNA reads TGTGCCAGCGGGGGGTCCGTCGCTTCGGGGACCATATATTTT. Translating gives CASGGSVASGTIYF.

This chain joins TRBV5-1 and TRBJ2-5; tentative D call: TRBD1 (5 bases). Trimming left V 3 bases short and J 0 bases short, with 12 bases between. The length of the CDR3 is 15 residues. In germline, CDR1 is SGHRS, CDR2 YFSETQ. CDR3 in amino acids: CASSYYSGYQETQYF. The CDR3 DNA is TGCGCCAGCAGCTATTACTCAGGGTACCAAGAGACCCAGTACTTC.

The V call is TRBV6-5, the J call TRBJ2-2; TRBD1 aligns across 8 bases. After removal of 6 bases from V and 1 base from J, the junction contained 1 base not matched to a gene. This CDR3 comprises 14 residues. Looked up from germline, CDR1 is MNHEY and CDR2 is SVGAGI. The CDR3, as DNA: TGTGCCAGCAGCGACAGGGGGAACACCGGGGAGCTGTTTTTT. It specifies CASSDRGNTGELFF.

The J gene is TRBJ2-2, the V gene TRBV5-4; tentatively, D is TRBD1 (6 bases). This CDR3 is 16 amino acids long. Per the germline V gene, CDR1 is SGHNT and CDR2 is YYREEE (reference sequence). Trimming removed 5 bases from V and 1 base from J, with 15 bases in between. Written as DNA, the CDR3 is TGTGCCAGCAGACCATTTGGGACAAAGAACACCGGGGAGCTGTTTTTT. Protein product: CASRPFGTKNTGELFF.

The J gene is TRBJ2-5, the V gene TRBV5-1; TRBD2 is a possible D gene (5 bases). With 0 bases removed from V and 5 bases from J, the gap between germline ends came to 11 bases. CDR1 is SGHRS, CDR2 YFSETQ, per germline. The CDR3 has 14 residues. CDR3 nucleotide sequence: TGCGCCAGCAGCTTGGGAGGGTCGAGGGAGACCCAGTACTTC. Protein sequence: CASSLGGSRETQYF.

The V gene is TRBV7-6, the J gene TRBJ1-1; 7 positions agree with TRBD1. CDR3 length: 15 residues. Germline CDR1 SGHVS, CDR2 FNYEAQ. J was trimmed by 7 bases and V by 3 bases; bases with no gene match: 11. DNA of the CDR3: TGTGCCAGCAGCTTGGGATATGGACAGGCGGGTGAAGCTTTCTTT. Amino acid sequence: CASSLGYGQAGEAFF.

This clone showed up just once. The chain joins TRBV19 to TRBJ1-5; possibly TRBD1 for D (6 bases). V gave up 5 bases and J gave up 3 bases, with 17 bases separating them. Germline V gene lookup returns CDR1 LNHDA and CDR2 SQIVND (reference sequence). This CDR3 has 16 residues. DNA of the CDR3: TGTGCCAGTAGTGCCCGGACAGATTCAATCAATCAGCCCCAGCATTTT. Translating it yields CASSARTDSINQPQHF.

The chain couples TRBV7-9 to TRBJ1-2; no reliable D call. The V gene lost 5 bases and the J gene lost 7 bases, with 14 bases spanning the gap. The CDR3 is 13 residues long. Per germline, CDR1 SEHNR and CDR2 FQNEAQ (reference sequence). This CDR3 reads CASSPDAAGGYTF. The CDR3 DNA reads as TGTGCCAGCAGCCCGGACGCAGCAGGTGGCTACACCTTC.

The chain employs TRBV5-5 and TRBJ1-3; no clear D. In germline, CDR1 is SGHKS, CDR2 YYEKEE (reference sequence). Trimming shortened V by 6 bases and J by 2 bases, and 15 bases separated the two germline ends. The CDR3 totals 15 residues. The CDR3 DNA reads TGTGCCAGCACCCCGGCTGCCCGAGCTGGAAACACCATATATTTT. It yields the protein CASTPAARAGNTIYF.

This chain connects TRBV6-5 to TRBJ1-2, with a possible D match to TRBD1 (6 bases). V dropped 8 bases and J dropped 4 bases, with 17 bases sitting between them. CDR1 and CDR2 (germline): MNHEY, SVGAGI. This CDR3 comprises 14 residues. The CDR3 nucleotides are TGTGCCAGCGCTTTGTCCCGGACAGCCTATGGCTACACCTTC. This sequence encodes CASALSRTAYGYTF.